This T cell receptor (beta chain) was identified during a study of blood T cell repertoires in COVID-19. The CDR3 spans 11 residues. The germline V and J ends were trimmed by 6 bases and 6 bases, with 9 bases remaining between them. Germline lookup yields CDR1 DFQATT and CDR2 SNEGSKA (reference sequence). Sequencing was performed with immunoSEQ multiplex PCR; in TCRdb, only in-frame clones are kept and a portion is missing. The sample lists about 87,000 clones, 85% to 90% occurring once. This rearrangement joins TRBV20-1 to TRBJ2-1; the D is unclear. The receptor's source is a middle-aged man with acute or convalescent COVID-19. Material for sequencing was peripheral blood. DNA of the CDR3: TGCAGTGCAGAAGCTAGCAATGAGCAGTTCTTC. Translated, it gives CSAEASNEQFF.